A single sample is the source of the 7 T cell receptor beta chains below, sequenced in a study of blood T cell repertoires in COVID-19. TCRdb's copy holds only in-frame clones and misses some; the assay was immunoSEQ multiplex PCR. The sample holds roughly 120,000 clones; 90% are singletons and the top ten take about 4.5%. Sequences were obtained from peripheral blood. The source of these receptors is a man in his 60s with COVID-19, enrolled during active disease.

This clone was seen ten or more times. V gene TRBV7-9 combines with J gene TRBJ2-1; weak D call: TRBD1 (5 bases). The germline CDR1 and CDR2 sequences are SEHNR and FQNEAQ (reference sequence). Trimming took off 0 bases at V and 9 bases at J, with 12 bases between the two ends. The CDR3 contains 14 residues. The CDR3 nucleotides read TGTGCCAGCAGCTTAGCCCCAAGGCAGGGTGAGCAGTTCTTC. Translation: CASSLAPRQGEQFF. The variable domain in full, completed from reference TRBV7-9 and TRBJ2-1, reads DTGVSQNPRHKITKRGQNVTFRCDPISEHNRLYWYRQTLGQGPEFLTYFQNEAQLEKSRLLSDRFSAERPKGSFSTLEIQRTEQGDSAMYLCASSLAPRQGEQFFGPGTRLTVL.

This rearrangement joins TRBV2 to TRBJ2-1; 7 bases are shared with TRBD2. Trimming cost V 6 bases and J 4 bases; bases outside gene matches: 9. This CDR3 comprises 15 residues. CDR1 is SNHLY, CDR2 FYNNEI, per germline. The CDR3 sequence: CASRATSRLYNEQFF. The CDR3 DNA is TGTGCCAGCAGAGCGACTAGCAGACTTTACAATGAGCAGTTCTTC.

The chain recombines TRBV10-1 with TRBJ2-1; 10 bases are shared with TRBD2. CDR3 length: 17 residues. The junction had 6 bases not matched to a gene; V was cut back by 4 bases and J by 0 bases. Germline V gene lookup returns CDR1 WNHNN and CDR2 SYGVQD (reference sequence). In DNA form, the CDR3 reads TGCGCCAGCAGTGCGACTAGCGGGCATAGCTCCTACAATGAGCAGTTCTTC. As protein: CASSATSGHSSYNEQFF.

The chain is built from TRBV5-4 and TRBJ1-6, with D uncertain. V was trimmed by 5 bases and J by 9 bases, leaving 9 bases between them. The germline gives CDR1 SGHNT, CDR2 YYREEE (reference sequence). The CDR3 totals 12 residues. The CDR3 loop is CASRSGGSPLHF. The DNA of the CDR3 is TGTGCCAGCAGGTCTGGAGGTTCACCCCTCCACTTT.

This chain's CDR3 is CASSPGTDQPQHF. CDR3 DNA: TGTGCCAGCAGTCCGGGGACAGATCAGCCCCAGCATTTT. The chain combines TRBV28 with TRBJ1-5; 7 bases fit TRBD1. Germline V gene data show CDR1 as MDHEN and CDR2 as SYDVKM. V lost 5 bases and J lost 5; bases outside the gene matches: 3. The CDR3 runs to 13 residues. The entire variable domain, with the rest obtained from reference TRBV28 and TRBJ1-5, is as follows: DVKVTQSSRYLVKRTGEKVFLECVQDMDHENMFWYRQDPGLGLRLIYFSYDVKMKEKGDIPEGYSVSREKKERFSLILESASTNQTSMYLCASSPGTDQPQHFGDGTRLSIL.

The gene calls are TRBV28 and TRBJ2-7, with a tentative D call TRBD2 (5 bases). The V and J ends lost 7 bases and 2 bases respectively, with 15 bases between them. Germline V gene data show CDR1 as MDHEN and CDR2 as SYDVKM. This CDR3 contains 14 residues. CDR3 in amino acids: CASTRRGLTYEQYF. Written as DNA, the CDR3 is TGTGCCAGCACCCGAAGAGGACTTACCTACGAGCAGTACTTC. The entire variable domain, with the rest obtained from reference TRBV28 and TRBJ2-7, is as follows: DVKVTQSSRYLVKRTGEKVFLECVQDMDHENMFWYRQDPGLGLRLIYFSYDVKMKEKGDIPEGYSVSREKKERFSLILESASTNQTSMYLCASTRRGLTYEQYFGPGTRLTVT.

In this sample, this clone turned up once. The V and J genes are TRBV30 and TRBJ2-1; possibly TRBD1 for D (6 bases). Trimming took 3 bases from V and 8 from J, leaving 20 bases between them. Looked up from germline, CDR1 is GTSNPN and CDR2 is SVGIG (reference sequence). The CDR3 covers 15 residues. CDR3 amino acids: CAWSPGQGNRDEQFF. The CDR3 nucleotides are TGTGCCTGGAGCCCCGGCCAGGGGAATAGGGATGAGCAGTTCTTC. Full variable domain (missing parts from reference TRBV30 and TRBJ2-1): SQTIHQWPATLVQPVGSPLSLECTVEGTSNPNLYWYRQAAGRGLQLLFYSVGIGQISSEVPQNLSASRPQDRQFILSSKKLLLSDSGFYLCAWSPGQGNRDEQFFGPGTRLTVL.